Listed here are 30 T cell receptor beta chains from one sample, sequenced in a study of CD8 T cells in Susac syndrome (dated by TCRdb to the late 2010s). Library preparation was by the immunoSEQ multiplex PCR assay. RNA was extracted using the RNeasy kit, and roughly 0.45 to 1 ug of the RNA was reverse transcribed with random hexamers. TCRdb handled the public reads itself, with Q25 trimming in fastp and clone calling in MiXCR, and kept productive beta chains. A single entry per CDR3 protein holds the most common genes and DNA from its merged rows. The table for this sample lists fewer than 140,000 distinct CDR3 sequences; less than 95% of them were counted only once. The ten largest clones represent 0.41% of the sample. Sequenced material: CD8+ T cells from PBMCs. These receptors came from a human donor with Susac syndrome.

The genes are TRBV4-2 and TRBJ2-1; 7 bases line up with TRBD2. V lost 5 bases and J lost 5; bases outside the gene matches: 6. CDR1 is LGHNA, CDR2 YNFKEQ, per germline. The CDR3 length is 14 residues. In DNA form, the CDR3 reads TGTGCCAGCAGCACACCCGGGACTAACAATGAGCAGTTCTTC. Residues: CASSTPGTNNEQFF.

The CDR3 loop reads CASSPGAFF. In DNA, the CDR3 is TGTGCCAGCAGCCCCGGGGCTTTCTTT. V is TRBV9 and J is TRBJ1-1; no definite D call. Germline values: CDR1 SGDLS, CDR2 YYNGEE. The V end was cut by 4 bases, the J end by 11 bases, with 6 bases between. The CDR3 has 9 residues.

This chain connects TRBV5-4 to TRBJ2-7; D is uncertain. The length of the CDR3 is 14 residues. From germline, CDR1 is SGHNT and CDR2 YYREEE (reference sequence). V gave up 4 bases and J gave up 1 base, with 12 bases separating them. The CDR3 nucleotides are TGTGCCAGCAGCCTCGGGTGGGGATCCTACGAGCAGTACTTC. Translating gives CASSLGWGSYEQYF.

Details on this clonotype: The junction departs from germline at one end; a sequencing error may be responsible. The rearrangement uses TRBV12-3 or TRBV12-4 and TRBJ1-1, with TRBD1 identical over 9 bases. This CDR3 spans 13 amino acids. CDR3 nucleotides: TGTGCCAGCAGCTTAGACAGGGGGACTGAAGCTTTCTTT. Protein product: CASSLDRGTEAFF.

This clonotype was counted once. The V and J genes are TRBV12-3 or TRBV12-4 and TRBJ2-7; possibly TRBD1 or TRBD2 for D (5 bases each). The CDR3 spans 13 residues. V lost 6 bases and J lost 0, with 9 bases in between. The CDR3 loop is CASRGTDSYEQYF. The DNA for the CDR3 is TGTGCCAGCAGAGGGACGGACTCCTACGAGCAGTACTTC.

The chain has TRBV5-6 and TRBJ1-6; D unclear. The CDR3 is made up of 13 amino acids. V lost 0 bases, J lost 10 bases, and 8 bases lay in between. Germline V lookup: CDR1 SGHDT, CDR2 YYEEEE. The CDR3 protein is CASSLAGGSPLHF. CDR3 DNA sequence: TGTGCCAGCAGCTTGGCCGGAGGATCACCCCTCCACTTT.

J is TRBJ1-6 and V is TRBV5-6, with D hard to call. Germline-derived CDR1 and CDR2 are SGHDT and YYEEEE. Trimming removed 3 bases at V and 7 bases at J, with 5 bases between. CDR3 length equals 12 residues. This CDR3 reads CASSSANSPLHF. The CDR3 DNA reads TGTGCCAGCAGCTCAGCAAATTCACCCCTCCACTTT.

The chain links TRBV3-1 to TRBJ2-7; D not certain. The V end was cut by 1 base, the J end by 3 bases, with 7 bases between. CDR3 length equals 13 residues. Germline-derived CDR1 and CDR2 are LGHDT and YNNKEL (reference sequence). Here the CDR3 reads CASSQAANYEQYF. The CDR3 DNA is TGTGCCAGCAGCCAAGCGGCGAACTACGAGCAGTACTTC.

This chain uses TRBV29-1 with TRBJ2-1; D is undetermined. The V end was cut by 3 bases, the J end by 3 bases, with 6 bases between. CDR3 size: 12 residues. Germline-derived CDR1 and CDR2 are SQVTM and ANQGSEA. The CDR3 sequence is CSVDGSYNEQFF. The CDR3, as DNA: TGCAGCGTTGATGGCAGCTACAATGAGCAGTTCTTC.

J is TRBJ2-2 and V is TRBV4-3, with 9 bases matching TRBD2. V lost 4 bases to trimming and J lost 4 bases; unmatched junction nucleotides: 1. Germline values: CDR1 LGHNA, CDR2 YSLEER. CDR3 size: 14 residues. CDR3 sequence reads: CASSRLAVTGELFF. In DNA form, the CDR3 reads TGCGCCAGCAGCCGACTAGCGGTCACCGGGGAGCTGTTTTTT.

The chain carries TRBV5-4 and TRBJ2-7; D may be TRBD2 (6 bases). The CDR3 has 15 residues. The V gene's germline CDR1 is SGHNT and CDR2 YYREEE (reference sequence). The V and J ends lost 2 bases and 6 bases respectively, with 18 bases between them. DNA for the CDR3: TGTGCCAGCAGCTTCCAGGGTACGGGAGAAGGCGAGCAGTACTTC. Residues: CASSFQGTGEGEQYF.

J is TRBJ1-1 and V is TRBV13; D remains unclear. In germline, CDR1 is PRHDT, CDR2 FYEKMQ (reference sequence). V lost 6 bases and J 4 bases, leaving 6 bases between the germline ends. The CDR3 loop spans 11 amino acids. As DNA, the CDR3 is TGTGCCAGCAGTTCCGTCACTGAAGCTTTCTTT. This translates into CASSSVTEAFF.

This clonotype was observed a few times. V gene TRBV27 combines with J gene TRBJ1-2; perhaps TRBD1 as D (5 bases). The V end was cut by 3 bases, the J end by 0 bases, with 8 bases between. The CDR3 sequence is 14 residues long. Looked up from germline, CDR1 is MNHEY and CDR2 is SMNVEV (reference sequence). CDR3: CASSFGGPNYGYTF. The CDR3 DNA sequence: TGTGCCAGCAGTTTCGGGGGTCCTAACTATGGCTACACCTTC.

The chain couples TRBV7-9 to TRBJ2-3, with D maybe TRBD1 (6 bases). The germline gives CDR1 SEHNR, CDR2 FQNEAQ (reference sequence). This CDR3 spans 14 amino acids. V lost 5 bases, J lost 2 bases, and 11 bases lay in between. The CDR3 DNA sequence: TGTGCCAGCAGCGCCCGGGACACCACAGATACGCAGTATTTT. As protein: CASSARDTTDTQYF.

V and J are TRBV12-3 or TRBV12-4 and TRBJ2-3, with 10 bases matching TRBD1. V was pared by 1 base and J by 4 bases, with 5 bases of the junction left unmatched. CDR3 length: 16 residues. This CDR3 reads CASSLGDRGMADTQYF. The CDR3 nucleotides are TGTGCCAGCAGTTTAGGGGACAGGGGAATGGCAGATACGCAGTATTTT.

This chain joins TRBV14 and TRBJ1-6; 8 bases are a match to TRBD1. Losses at the gene ends were 4 bases for V and 1 base for J; bases not matched to a gene: 0. The CDR3 is 15 residues long. In germline, CDR1 is SGHDN, CDR2 FVKESK. Written as DNA, the CDR3 is TGTGCCAGCAGCCGGGACAGGTCCTATAATTCACCCCTCCACTTT. Translating gives CASSRDRSYNSPLHF.

The chain recombines TRBV5-6 with TRBJ1-6, with TRBD1 identical over 7 bases. The CDR3 spans 16 residues. With V trimmed by 6 bases and J by 7 bases, 13 bases remained unmatched. Germline lookup yields CDR1 SGHDT and CDR2 YYEEEE. The CDR3 coding sequence is TGTGCCAGCATCCAGCGAGGGGCAGGGGGAAATTCACCCCTCCACTTT. Translation gives CASIQRGAGGNSPLHF.

V gene TRBV29-1 combines with J gene TRBJ1-1; D is unresolved. The CDR3 loop spans 13 amino acids. The ends were cut back, 4 bases at V and 3 bases at J, with 12 bases in the middle. CDR1 and CDR2 from the germline V gene are SQVTM and ANQGSEA. DNA for the CDR3: TGCAGCGTTGGACCGACCGGAGACACTGAAGCTTTCTTT. It specifies CSVGPTGDTEAFF.

The chain recombines TRBV12-3 or TRBV12-4 with TRBJ2-3, with TRBD2 matching over 8 bases. The CDR3 runs to 16 residues. The V gene end was trimmed by 6 bases and the J gene end by 1 base; junction bases not matched to a gene: 9. In DNA form, the CDR3 reads TGTGCCAGCAGCCCCTCCGGGGGGGGGCGCACAGATACGCAGTATTTT. Its translation: CASSPSGGGRTDTQYF.

The genes are TRBV9 and TRBJ2-3; 15 nucleotides line up with TRBD2. Looked up from germline, CDR1 is SGDLS and CDR2 is YYNGEE. The length of the CDR3 is 17 residues. With V trimmed by 0 bases and J by 4 bases, 3 bases remained unmatched. CDR3 loop: CASSVEGLAGGSDTQYF. The DNA for the CDR3 is TGTGCCAGCAGCGTAGAGGGACTAGCGGGGGGTTCAGATACGCAGTATTTT. The complete variable domain, with remaining parts taken from reference TRBV9 and TRBJ2-3, reads DSGVTQTPKHLITATGQRVTLRCSPRSGDLSVYWYQQSLDQGLQFLIQYYNGEERAKGNILERFSAQQFPDLHSELNLSSLELGDSALYFCASSVEGLAGGSDTQYFGPGTRLTVL.

The J gene is TRBJ2-7, the V gene TRBV20-1, with 10 bases identical to TRBD1. After removal of 0 bases from V and 6 bases from J, the junction contained 14 bases not matched to a gene. CDR1 is DFQATT, CDR2 SNEGSKA, per germline (reference sequence). The CDR3 is 17 residues long. The CDR3 DNA sequence: TGCAGTGCTAGAGATCTAGTCAGGACAGGGGGTTCACTCGAGCAGTACTTC. Its translation is CSARDLVRTGGSLEQYF.

This chain links TRBV28 with TRBJ1-2; TRBD1 agrees at 7 bases. CDR3 length equals 13 residues. The junction had 7 bases not matched to a gene; V was cut back by 5 bases and J by 7 bases. Germline V lookup: CDR1 MDHEN, CDR2 SYDVKM. CDR3 amino acids: CASSNGGTAGYTF. In DNA, the CDR3 is TGTGCCAGCAGTAATGGGGGGACAGCTGGCTACACCTTC.

V is TRBV4-3 and J is TRBJ2-2, with D uncertain. V dropped 3 bases and J dropped 5 bases, with 10 bases sitting between them. The CDR3 loop spans 14 amino acids. Germline CDR1 and CDR2: LGHNA and YSLEER. The CDR3 nucleotides read TGCGCCAGCAGCCAGAGGCTTGGGACCGGGGAGCTGTTTTTT. Protein product: CASSQRLGTGELFF.

The chain combines TRBV25-1 with TRBJ2-1; D is possibly TRBD2 (6 bases). Trimming cost V 8 bases and J 4 bases, with 15 bases left between them. Germline lookup yields CDR1 MGHDK and CDR2 SYGVNS. The CDR3 spans 14 residues. The CDR3 here is CASSQVGGYNEQFF. The CDR3 DNA reads TGTGCCAGCTCCCAAGTGGGGGGTTACAATGAGCAGTTCTTC.

The V and J genes are TRBV29-1 and TRBJ2-1; maybe TRBD2 (6 bases). CDR1 is SQVTM, CDR2 ANQGSEA, per germline. The CDR3 covers 13 residues. Trimming removed 7 bases at V and 0 bases at J, with 10 bases between. For the CDR3, the DNA is TGCAGCGGGCGGGACGGCTCCTACAATGAGCAGTTCTTC. This codes for CSGRDGSYNEQFF.

The J gene is TRBJ2-5, the V gene TRBV20-1, with unresolved D. Trimming took 3 bases from V and 1 from J, leaving 9 bases between them. This CDR3 comprises 13 residues. Germline lookup yields CDR1 DFQATT and CDR2 SNEGSKA (reference sequence). The CDR3 DNA sequence: TGCAGTGCTAGTACCTGGGTCCAAGAGACCCAGTACTTC. This encodes CSASTWVQETQYF.

The chain recombines TRBV20-1 with TRBJ2-4; TRBD2 is a possible D gene (6 bases). The CDR3 is made up of 16 amino acids. With 0 bases removed from V and 3 bases from J, the gap between germline ends came to 15 bases. The germline V gene has CDR1 DFQATT and CDR2 SNEGSKA (reference sequence). The CDR3 spells CSARDGGGDLKNIQYF. In nucleotides, the CDR3 is TGCAGTGCTAGAGATGGCGGAGGGGATCTCAAAAACATTCAGTACTTC.

The chain has TRBV13 and TRBJ2-7; tentative D call: TRBD1 (5 bases). This CDR3 has 15 residues. Trimming stripped 3 bases from V and 1 base from J, with 13 bases between. Germline assignment: CDR1 PRHDT and CDR2 FYEKMQ (reference sequence). This chain's CDR3 is CASSLFPTASYEQYF. Here the CDR3 DNA reads TGTGCCAGCAGCTTGTTCCCGACAGCTTCCTACGAGCAGTACTTC.

The V and J genes are TRBV20-1 and TRBJ2-4; 9 bases fit TRBD1. The V and J ends lost 5 bases and 2 bases, in that order; junction bases with no gene match: 7. The CDR3 runs to 15 residues. CDR1 and CDR2 (germline): DFQATT, SNEGSKA (reference sequence). The CDR3 DNA reads as TGCAGTGCTTACCGGGACAGGGAGACCAAAAACATTCAGTACTTC. Encoded protein: CSAYRDRETKNIQYF.

This chain uses TRBV9 with TRBJ1-1; D unresolved. This CDR3 is built from 15 residues. Trimming shortened V by 3 bases and J by 1 base, and 13 bases separated the two germline ends. The V gene's germline CDR1 is SGDLS and CDR2 YYNGEE. The DNA of the CDR3 is TGTGCCAGCAGCGGCCGCCGGTTGGGGAACACTGAAGCTTTCTTT. It is translated as CASSGRRLGNTEAFF.